The present T cell receptor beta chain was sequenced within a study of regulatory T cells in long-lasting Graves disease. Study-wide context: Persistent Graves' disease required over 5 years of antithyroid drugs and positive TSH receptor antibodies.

iRepertoire HTBI primers and Arm-PCR of CDR3 regions built TCR beta libraries. TCRdb re-derived calls from the multiplex PCR reads in MiXCR, one entry per CDR3 protein. The sample records about 290,000 distinct CDR3 sequences, roughly a fifth being singletons. Time point described: persistent/refractory GD, antithyroid drugs over 5 years with positive TRAb. PBMCs were the source of the RNA used for TCR sequencing. A blood draw put about 9 milliliters of peripheral blood into EDTA tubes. The CDR3 is made up of 12 amino acids. Trimming left V 0 bases short and J 11 bases short, with 13 bases between. CDR1 is DFQATT and CDR2 is SNEGSKA in the germline V gene (reference sequence). This clonotype was detected only a few times.

Here the sequenced sample was peripheral blood mononuclear cells (PBMCs), taken when the disease was refractory, from a patient treated with antithyroid drugs. The sequence was obtained from a female donor with Graves disease. The rearrangement links TRBV20-1 to TRBJ1-1; a possible D gene is TRBD1 (5 bases). CDR3 sequence: CSARDGTVSAFF. For the CDR3, the DNA is TGCAGTGCTAGAGATGGGACCGTCAGTGCTTTCTTT.